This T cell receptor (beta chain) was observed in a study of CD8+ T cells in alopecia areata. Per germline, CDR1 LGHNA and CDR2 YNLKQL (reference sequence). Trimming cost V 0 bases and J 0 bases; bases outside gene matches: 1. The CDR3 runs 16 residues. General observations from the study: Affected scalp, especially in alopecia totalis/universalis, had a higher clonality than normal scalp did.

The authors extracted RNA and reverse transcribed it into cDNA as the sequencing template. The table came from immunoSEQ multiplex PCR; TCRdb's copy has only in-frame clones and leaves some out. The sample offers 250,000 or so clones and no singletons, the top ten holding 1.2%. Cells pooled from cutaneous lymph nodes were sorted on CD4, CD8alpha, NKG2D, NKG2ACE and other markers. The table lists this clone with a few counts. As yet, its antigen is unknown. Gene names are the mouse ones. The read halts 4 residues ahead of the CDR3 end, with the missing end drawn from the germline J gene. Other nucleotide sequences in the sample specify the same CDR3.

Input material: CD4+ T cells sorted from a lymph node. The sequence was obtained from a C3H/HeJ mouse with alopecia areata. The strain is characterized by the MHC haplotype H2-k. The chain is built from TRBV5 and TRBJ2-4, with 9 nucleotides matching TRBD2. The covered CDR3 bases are TGTGCCAGCAGCCAAGACTGGGGGGGGAGTCAAAAC. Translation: CASSQDWGGSQN. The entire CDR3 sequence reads CASSQDWGGSQNTLYF.